This T cell receptor (beta chain) was documented in a study of T-cell reconstitution after alpha-beta-depleted transplantation in children. This CDR3 has 15 residues. With 0 bases removed from V and 2 bases from J, the gap between germline ends came to 14 bases. Germline V gives CDR1 DFQATT, CDR2 SNEGSKA (reference sequence). Unique molecular identifiers were incorporated during preparation of the TCRbeta library. From the PCR reads, TCRdb called clonotypes with MiXCR, one entry per CDR3 protein. The sample consists of a few hundred thousand distinct CDR3 sequences, roughly 18% of them appearing once.

The rearrangement joins TRBV20-1 to TRBJ2-7; D not resolved. This sequence originates from a human donor who donated a stem cell graft to a child with acute lymphoblastic leukemia. The source material was PBMCs from the stem cell graft donor, sampled from the stem cell graft. This CDR3 reads CSARDRIRATYEQYF. The CDR3, as DNA: TGCAGTGCTAGAGATCGAATAAGGGCTACCTACGAGCAGTACTTC.